This T cell receptor beta chain stems from a study of CD8 T cells in ankylosing spondylitis (TCRdb year 2017). For the study in its entirety: T cell receptor beta repertoires were profiled in healthy donors and ankylosing spondylitis patients so that disease-linked TCR variants could be found. The full study cohort comprised some 27 ankylosing spondylitis patients and roughly 100 healthy donors. Peripheral blood samples were taken, and synovial fluid was additionally collected from ankylosing spondylitis patients.

The full study reports these points: The disease-linked clones were reported to be significantly enriched in matched synovial fluid samples from ankylosing spondylitis patients. Some motif variants had previously been reported in the synovial fluid and blood of reactive arthritis patients, which suggests shared mechanisms of disease initiation. A TCR beta motif of about eight highly homologous amino acid variants appeared characteristic of blood from ankylosing spondylitis patients. The disease-linked clones had a CD8+ phenotype and were found at relatively low frequencies in peripheral blood.

Sequenced on an Illumina HiSeq 2500. Quantitative 5'-RACE with molecular barcodes was the method used to prepare the TCR beta libraries. From the authors' description of their analysis: Disease-linked TCR variants were identified with a new computational method built on a probabilistic model of VDJ rearrangement. TCRdb itself trimmed the public reads at Q25 with fastp, ran MiXCR and retained productive beta chains. Entries that share a CDR3 protein sequence are merged under the most common genes and DNA. The V and J calls here are based on TCRdb, not the publication. For this sample the table gives about 360,000 distinct CDR3 sequences, of which over 12% were detected only once. Approximately 1% of the sample is held by the ten biggest clonotypes. This clonotype was counted only a few times. The specificity of this receptor is unknown. No qualities accompany the bases; no much larger clone lies one base away.

The CDR3 starts with the cysteine, ends with the phenylalanine, and has 16 residues. Solely the CDR3 DNA is kept, with 48 bases framed from the first base. V loses 6 bases, J loses 12 bases, and the germline ends lie 24 bases apart. The sequenced sample consisted of blood, either unsorted or a sorted T cell fraction (not recorded which). The V gene is TRBV12-3 or TRBV12-4 and the J gene is TRBJ1-6; no D gene is confidently identified. The source is a male donor with ankylosing spondylitis or in good health (not recorded which). The bases are TGTGCCAGCAGGGCCTCGCCTTGGCGGGGTCATAGACCCCTCCACTTT. Its product reads: CASRASPWRGHRPLHF.